This T cell receptor beta chain was captured by sequencing in a study of blood T cell repertoires in COVID-19. Using immunoSEQ multiplex PCR, the repertoire was profiled, and TCRdb retains in-frame clones only, with some absent. This table has roughly 80,000 clones, 91% appearing once. The CDR3 loop spans 15 amino acids. CDR1 and CDR2 (germline): LGHDT, YNNKEL (reference sequence). The germline V and J ends were trimmed by 4 bases and 8 bases, with 20 bases remaining between them. The sample was peripheral blood. This TCR derives from a woman between 45 and 65 years old in a cohort sampled during active COVID-19. The chain carries TRBV3-1 (or the pseudogene TRBV3-2) and TRBJ1-2, with D perhaps TRBD1 (6 bases). The CDR3 DNA follows: TGTGCCAGCAGCCCGACGGGAGGGGGAGCAGGGGGCTACACCTTC. Protein sequence: CASSPTGGGAGGYTF.